This TCR beta chain was observed in a study of response to subunit inactivated influenza vaccine. Study results and caveats: It was the authors' suggestion that each seasonal influenza vaccination recruits few new T cells.

The CDR3 has 15 amino acids. Germline V gives CDR1 DFQATT, CDR2 SNEGSKA (reference sequence). V was trimmed by 6 bases and J by 2 bases, leaving 17 bases between them. In this sample, this clonotype turned up a few times. Its antigen is not known. One entry per CDR3 protein results from TCRdb running MiXCR on the RT-PCR reads. The table records 500,000 to 650,000 distinct CDR3 sequences, roughly 8.2% of them present only once. This TCR derives from a man between 50 and 75 years old who received an inactivated influenza vaccine. Sequencing was performed on PBMCs from blood, taken around 25 months after vaccination. The chain employs TRBV20-1 and TRBJ1-5, with D possibly matching TRBD1 (5 bases). DNA for the CDR3: TGCAGTGCCCCCAGTGACAGTGGGGGCAATCAGCCCCAGCATTTT. It encodes CSAPSDSGGNQPQHF.